This T cell receptor beta chain originates from a study of lymphopenia after photon versus proton radiotherapy. The study's findings and limits: Oligoclonal CD8+ Temra expansion after nadir drove photon patients' diversity drop. Post-nadir TCR diversity decline inversely tracked overall survival among those who died. Proton therapy kept repertoires fairly stable, unlike photons, which gained effector/memory cells. Better survival with proton therapy was suggested as possible, not demonstrated.

On this clone itself: Its target is unknown.

Sequencing was performed with immunoSEQ multiplex PCR; in TCRdb, only in-frame clones are kept and a portion is missing. Of 50,000 to 65,000 clones detected, about nine tenths appear once; the ten largest clones hold roughly 12%. Sequenced material: peripheral blood, taken from a patient treated with proton-based radiotherapy. The clonotype originates from an elderly man with esophageal cancer.

Here the CDR3 DNA reads TGTGCCAGCTCACCTCAGCGGGACTCCACCTACGAGCAGTACTTC. Protein product: CASSPQRDSTYEQYF. This chain uses TRBV18 with TRBJ2-7, with TRBD2 matching over 7 bases. V trimming: 3 bases; J trimming: 2 bases; junction bases outside the gene matches: 7. From germline, CDR1 is KGHSH and CDR2 LQKENI. CDR3 length: 15 amino acids. The full variable domain, with the rest looked up from reference TRBV18 and TRBJ2-7, is NAGVMQNPRHLVRRRGQEARLRCSPMKGHSHVYWYRQLPEEGLKFMVYLQKENIIDESGMPKERFSAEFPKEGPSILRIQQVVRGDSAAYFCASSPQRDSTYEQYFGPGTRLTVT.